The 12 T cell receptor beta chains given below trace back to one sample, sequenced in a study of T cells in Graves' hyperthyroidism and ophthalmopathy. RNA transcripts served as the template for amplifying TCR beta CDR3 regions. HTBI primers were used for first-round RT-PCR of the TCR CDR3. Via MiXCR, TCRdb re-called the multiplex PCR reads, giving one row per CDR3 protein. The data show over 250,000 distinct CDR3 sequences, less than 30% seen once. Material for sequencing was blood. These receptors all come from a middle-aged man with Graves' hyperthyroidism that later progressed to Graves' ophthalmopathy.

This clonotype was observed many times. The chain employs TRBV30 and TRBJ2-2; D remains unclear. The length of the CDR3 is 13 residues. V was pared by 0 bases and J by 4 bases, with 6 bases between. Germline V gene lookup returns CDR1 GTSNPN and CDR2 SVGIG (reference sequence). The CDR3 sequence is CAWSVGGTGELFF. Written as DNA, the CDR3 is TGTGCCTGGAGTGTCGGTGGCACCGGGGAGCTGTTTTTT.

This clonotype came up many times. The chain couples TRBV6-5 to TRBJ2-5; TRBD1 matches at 9 bases. Germline CDR1 reads MNHEY; CDR2 reads SVGAGI. V lost 4 bases and J lost 3; bases outside the gene matches: 6. The CDR3 totals 15 residues. The CDR3 sequence: CASSSPGTGKETQYF. CDR3 nucleotide sequence: TGTGCCAGCAGTTCCCCCGGGACAGGGAAAGAGACCCAGTACTTC.

Ten or more counts support this clonotype. The J gene is TRBJ2-7, the V gene TRBV29-1, with D perhaps TRBD1 or TRBD2 (5 bases each). CDR3 length: 11 amino acids. Between the trimmed V and J ends, which lost 6 bases and 7 bases, there was a span of 13 bases. Germline assignment: CDR1 SQVTM and CDR2 ANQGSEA. The CDR3 here is CSVGAGMEQYF. The CDR3 nucleotides read TGCAGCGTCGGGGCCGGAATGGAGCAGTACTTC.

The sample holds many counts of this clonotype. The V gene is TRBV6-5, the J gene TRBJ1-2, with D hard to call. Germline V gene data show CDR1 as MNHEY and CDR2 as SVGAGI. This CDR3 has 14 amino acids. Trimming shortened V by 6 bases and J by 7 bases, and 18 bases separated the two germline ends. CDR3 sequence reads: CASRTENQATGYTF. The CDR3 DNA follows: TGTGCCAGCAGAACGGAAAATCAAGCCACTGGCTACACCTTC.

In its sample, this clonotype was seen many times. This rearrangement joins TRBV6-1 to TRBJ1-2, with a tentative D call TRBD1 (5 bases). Deletions cut 3 bases from V and 4 bases from J, with 9 bases between. The CDR3 extends over 13 amino acids. CDR1 and CDR2 (germline): MNHNS, SASEGT. CDR3 sequence: CASSDDRRYGYTF. CDR3 in DNA: TGTGCCAGCAGTGATGACAGACGCTATGGCTACACCTTC.

The table lists this clonotype with many counts. The chain uses TRBV14 and TRBJ2-7; tentative D call: TRBD2 (6 bases). The V and J ends lost 5 bases and 3 bases respectively, with 14 bases between them. Germline V gene lookup returns CDR1 SGHDN and CDR2 FVKESK. The CDR3 has 14 residues. In DNA form, the CDR3 reads TGTGCCAGCAGCTACGGGAGCCACTACTACGAGCAGTACTTC. It is translated as CASSYGSHYYEQYF.

This clonotype was found many times. The V gene is TRBV30, the J gene TRBJ2-2, with D uncertain. CDR3 size: 14 residues. Germline-derived CDR1 and CDR2 are GTSNPN and SVGIG (reference sequence). V shed 2 bases and J shed 4 bases, with 11 bases lying between them. This chain's CDR3 is CAWSPRVGTGELFF. CDR3 coding DNA: TGTGCCTGGAGTCCCCGGGTGGGCACCGGGGAGCTGTTTTTT.

This clonotype was recorded many times. The V call is TRBV6-5, the J call TRBJ2-5; possible D gene TRBD1, 5 bases. Germline values: CDR1 MNHEY, CDR2 SVGAGI. The ends were cut back, 2 bases at V and 4 bases at J, with 14 bases in the middle. This CDR3 contains 15 residues. CDR3 in amino acids: CASSYTPDRGETQYF. For the CDR3, the DNA is TGTGCCAGCAGTTACACGCCCGACAGAGGAGAGACCCAGTACTTC.

This clonotype was counted at least ten times. The J gene is TRBJ2-5, the V gene TRBV28, with 8 positions matching TRBD2. From germline, CDR1 is MDHEN and CDR2 SYDVKM. The CDR3 is 15 amino acids. J was trimmed by 5 bases and V by 5 bases; bases with no gene match: 10. The chain's CDR3 is CASSLSPGGQETQYF. CDR3 sequence (DNA): TGTGCCAGCAGTCTTTCTCCGGGAGGGCAGGAGACCCAGTACTTC.

This clonotype was counted many times. V is TRBV29-1 and J is TRBJ2-5; D is ambiguous. The length of the CDR3 is 13 residues. V was pared by 1 base and J by 3 bases, with 9 bases between. Germline CDR1 reads SQVTM; CDR2 reads ANQGSEA. The CDR3 nucleotides are TGCAGCGTTGAAGGGGGTTCCGAAGAGACCCAGTACTTC. It yields the protein CSVEGGSEETQYF. The whole variable domain, remainder taken from reference TRBV29-1 and TRBJ2-5, is SAVISQKPSRDICQRGTSLTIQCQVDSQVTMMFWYRQQPGQSLTLIATANQGSEATYESGFVIDKFPISRPNLTFSTLTVSNMSPEDSSIYLCSVEGGSEETQYFGPGTRLLVL.

By its share, this clonotype is medium-sized. The V and J genes are TRBV2 and TRBJ2-5, with D unclear. Germline V gives CDR1 SNHLY, CDR2 FYNNEI. The CDR3 is made up of 13 amino acids. The ends were cut back, 1 base at V and 5 bases at J, with 8 bases in the middle. CDR3 protein: CASSEVIRETQYF. The CDR3 nucleotides are TGTGCCAGCAGTGAAGTAATCAGGGAGACCCAGTACTTC.

The CDR3 DNA follows: TGTGCCAGCACCCTTGCGGGCTACAGGCAGTACTTC. Translation gives CASTLAGYRQYF. J is TRBJ2-7 and V is TRBV7-2; D perhaps matches TRBD2 (5 bases). V shed 7 bases and J shed 9 bases, with 16 bases lying between them. Germline-derived CDR1 and CDR2 are SGHTA and FQGNSA. The CDR3 loop spans 12 amino acids.